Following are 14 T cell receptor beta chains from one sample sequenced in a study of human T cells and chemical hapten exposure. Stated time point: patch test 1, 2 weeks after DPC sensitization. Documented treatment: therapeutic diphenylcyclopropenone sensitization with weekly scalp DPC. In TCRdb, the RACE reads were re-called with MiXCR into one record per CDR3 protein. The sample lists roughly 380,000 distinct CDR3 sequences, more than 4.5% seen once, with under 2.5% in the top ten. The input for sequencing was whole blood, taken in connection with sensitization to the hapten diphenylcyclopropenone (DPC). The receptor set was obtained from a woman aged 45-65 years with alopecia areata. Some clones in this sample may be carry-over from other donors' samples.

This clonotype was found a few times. CDR3 sequence reads: CASSLRGRETDTQYF. The CDR3 nucleotides read TGCGCCAGCAGCCTAAGAGGCAGGGAAACAGATACGCAGTATTTT. The rearrangement joins TRBV5-1 to TRBJ2-3, with D tentatively TRBD1 (5 bases). CDR3 length equals 15 residues. Germline loops: CDR1 SGHRS, CDR2 YFSETQ. V was pared by 4 bases and J by 3 bases, with 15 bases between.

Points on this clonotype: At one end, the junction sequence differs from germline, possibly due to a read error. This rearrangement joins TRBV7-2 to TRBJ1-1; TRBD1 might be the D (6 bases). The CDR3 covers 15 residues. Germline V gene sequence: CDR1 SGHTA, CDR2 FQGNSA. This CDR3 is CDSSPSMGGNTEAFF. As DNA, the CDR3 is TGTGACAGCAGCCCTAGTATGGGGGGCAATACTGAAGCTTTCTTT.

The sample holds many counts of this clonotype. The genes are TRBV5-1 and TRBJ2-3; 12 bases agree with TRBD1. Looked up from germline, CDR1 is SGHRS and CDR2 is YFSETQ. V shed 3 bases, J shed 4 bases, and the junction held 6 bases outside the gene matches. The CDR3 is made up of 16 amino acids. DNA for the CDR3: TGCGCCAGCAGCTCCGGGACAGGGGGCCTAGCAGATACGCAGTATTTT. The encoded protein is CASSSGTGGLADTQYF.

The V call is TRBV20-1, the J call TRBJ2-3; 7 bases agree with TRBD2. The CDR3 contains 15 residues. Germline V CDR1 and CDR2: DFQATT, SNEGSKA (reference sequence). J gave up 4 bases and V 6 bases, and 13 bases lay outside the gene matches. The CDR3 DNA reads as TGCAGTGCGCCCGAACCCCAGCGGGGTGCAGATACGCAGTATTTT. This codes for CSAPEPQRGADTQYF.

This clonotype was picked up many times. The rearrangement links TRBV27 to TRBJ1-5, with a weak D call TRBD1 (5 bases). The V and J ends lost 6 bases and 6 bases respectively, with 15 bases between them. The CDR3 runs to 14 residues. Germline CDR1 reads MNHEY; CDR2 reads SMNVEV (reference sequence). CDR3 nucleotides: TGTGCCAGCAGCCATGGGGGGATGGGTCAGCCCCAGCATTTT. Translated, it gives CASSHGGMGQPQHF.

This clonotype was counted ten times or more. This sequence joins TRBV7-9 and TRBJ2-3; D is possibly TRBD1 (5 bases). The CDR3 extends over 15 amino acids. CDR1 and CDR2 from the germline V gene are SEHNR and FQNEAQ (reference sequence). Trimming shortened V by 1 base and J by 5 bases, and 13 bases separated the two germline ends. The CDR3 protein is CASSLEGQGGDTQYF. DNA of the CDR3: TGTGCCAGCAGCTTAGAAGGTCAGGGTGGAGATACGCAGTATTTT. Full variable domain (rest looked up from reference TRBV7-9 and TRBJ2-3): DTGVSQNPRHKITKRGQNVTFRCDPISEHNRLYWYRQTLGQGPEFLTYFQNEAQLEKSRLLSDRFSAERPKGSFSTLEIQRTEQGDSAMYLCASSLEGQGGDTQYFGPGTRLTVL.

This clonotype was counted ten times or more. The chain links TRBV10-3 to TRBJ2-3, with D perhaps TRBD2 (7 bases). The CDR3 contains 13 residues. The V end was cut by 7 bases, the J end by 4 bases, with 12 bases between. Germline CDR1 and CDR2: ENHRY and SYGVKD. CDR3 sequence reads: CAITRGASDTQYF. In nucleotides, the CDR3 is TGTGCCATCACCCGGGGGGCCTCAGATACGCAGTATTTT.

CDR3: CSVASGMELGQPQHF. The CDR3 bases are TGCAGCGTTGCTTCGGGGATGGAGTTGGGTCAGCCCCAGCATTTT. V gene TRBV29-1 combines with J gene TRBJ1-5; the D is unclear. Trimming took off 4 bases at V and 6 bases at J, with 19 bases between the two ends. Germline V gene data show CDR1 as SQVTM and CDR2 as ANQGSEA. The CDR3 loop spans 15 amino acids.

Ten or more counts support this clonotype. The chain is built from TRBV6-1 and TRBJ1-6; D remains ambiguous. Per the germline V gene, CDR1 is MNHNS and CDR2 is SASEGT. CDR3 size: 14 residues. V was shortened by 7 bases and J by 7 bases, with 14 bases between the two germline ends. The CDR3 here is CASILQGKNSPLHF. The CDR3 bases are TGTGCCAGCATTCTTCAAGGGAAGAATTCACCCCTCCACTTT.

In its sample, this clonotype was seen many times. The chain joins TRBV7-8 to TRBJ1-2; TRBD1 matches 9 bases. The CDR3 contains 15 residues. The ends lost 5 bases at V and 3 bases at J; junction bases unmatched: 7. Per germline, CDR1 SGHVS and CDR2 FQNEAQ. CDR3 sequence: CASSIRTGVDYGYTF. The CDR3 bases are TGTGCCAGCAGCATCCGGACAGGGGTTGACTATGGCTACACCTTC.

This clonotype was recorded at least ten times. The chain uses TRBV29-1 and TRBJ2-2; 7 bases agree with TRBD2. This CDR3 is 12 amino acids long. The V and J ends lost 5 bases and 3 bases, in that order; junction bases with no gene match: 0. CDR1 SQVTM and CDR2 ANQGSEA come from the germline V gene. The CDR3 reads CSVLADTGELFF. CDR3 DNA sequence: TGCAGCGTTCTAGCGGACACCGGGGAGCTGTTTTTT.

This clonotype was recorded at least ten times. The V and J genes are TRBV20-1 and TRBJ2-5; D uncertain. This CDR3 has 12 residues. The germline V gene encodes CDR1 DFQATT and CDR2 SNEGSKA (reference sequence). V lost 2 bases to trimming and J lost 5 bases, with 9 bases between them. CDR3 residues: CSARPQLETQYF. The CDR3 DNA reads TGCAGTGCTAGACCTCAATTGGAGACCCAGTACTTC.

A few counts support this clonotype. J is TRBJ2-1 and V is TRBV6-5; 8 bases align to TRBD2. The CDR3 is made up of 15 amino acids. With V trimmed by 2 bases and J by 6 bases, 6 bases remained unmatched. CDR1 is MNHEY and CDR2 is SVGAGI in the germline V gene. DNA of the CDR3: TGTGCCAGCAGTTACCCGCGCGGGGGGATCAATGAGCAGTTCTTC. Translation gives CASSYPRGGINEQFF.

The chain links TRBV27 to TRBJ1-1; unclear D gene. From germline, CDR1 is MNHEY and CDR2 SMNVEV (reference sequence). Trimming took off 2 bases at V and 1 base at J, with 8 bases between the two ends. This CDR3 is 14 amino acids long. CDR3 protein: CASSLMMGNTEAFF. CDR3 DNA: TGTGCCAGCAGTTTAATGATGGGGAACACTGAAGCTTTCTTT.